Below, 10 T cell receptor beta chains from the same sample are listed, as sequenced in a study of cytotoxic CD8 clonotypes in ibrutinib-treated CLL. Sequencing was performed with immunoSEQ multiplex PCR; in TCRdb, only in-frame clones are kept and a portion is missing. The sample contains fewer than 85,000 clones, 70% to 80% of which appear only once. The sequencing used PBMCs, collected after 12 months of ibrutinib treatment. The receptors stem from a human donor with chronic lymphocytic leukemia.

The J gene is TRBJ2-2, the V gene TRBV10-3; 10 bases map to TRBD1. Germline CDR1 ENHRY, CDR2 SYGVKD. The V and J ends lost 1 base and 6 bases, in that order; junction bases with no gene match: 11. CDR3 length: 18 amino acids. The CDR3 protein is CAISEWGQGISGPGELFF. CDR3 nucleotide sequence: TGTGCCATCAGTGAGTGGGGACAGGGGATTTCGGGCCCCGGGGAGCTGTTTTTT.

This clone was found once. The V gene is TRBV7-6, the J gene TRBJ2-1; a possible D gene is TRBD2 (7 bases). The CDR3 contains 16 residues. Trimming shortened V by 5 bases and J by 2 bases, and 16 bases separated the two germline ends. Germline V gene sequence: CDR1 SGHVS, CDR2 FNYEAQ. CDR3 nucleotides: TGTGCCAGCAGCCCCCGACAGGCGGGGGCCTACAATGAGCAGTTCTTC. Translation: CASSPRQAGAYNEQFF.

This sequence joins TRBV2 and TRBJ1-4; weak D call: TRBD1 (5 bases). CDR1 and CDR2 (germline): SNHLY, FYNNEI. Deletions cut 6 bases from V and 5 bases from J, with 13 bases between. This CDR3 contains 14 residues. The CDR3 DNA reads as TGTGCCAGCAGCTGGCGGGGACTGAATGAAAAACTGTTTTTT. This sequence encodes CASSWRGLNEKLFF.

This chain uses TRBV6-1 with TRBJ2-1, with TRBD2 matching 14 bases. Germline-derived CDR1 and CDR2 are MNHNS and SASEGT. V was pared by 4 bases and J by 3 bases, with 2 bases of the junction left unmatched. The CDR3 spans 16 residues. The CDR3 spells CASSGLAGGLYNEQFF. In nucleotides, the CDR3 is TGTGCCAGCAGTGGACTAGCGGGAGGGCTCTACAATGAGCAGTTCTTC.

The V and J genes are TRBV28 and TRBJ1-1; D is uncertain. Per the germline V gene, CDR1 is MDHEN and CDR2 is SYDVKM. The V end was cut by 6 bases, the J end by 5 bases, with 7 bases between. This CDR3 is 11 amino acids long. The CDR3 DNA reads TGTGCCAGCAGCTGGATTACTGAAGCTTTCTTT. It translates to CASSWITEAFF.

V and J are TRBV19 and TRBJ1-1; possible D gene TRBD1, 5 bases. In germline, CDR1 is LNHDA, CDR2 SQIVND (reference sequence). CDR3 length: 13 residues. V gave up 5 bases and J gave up 4 bases, with 11 bases separating them. CDR3 sequence (DNA): TGTGCCAGTAGTCACCAGGGCGGCACTGAAGCTTTCTTT. Its translation is CASSHQGGTEAFF.

J is TRBJ2-2 and V is TRBV27; D remains unclear. The length of the CDR3 is 12 residues. Trimming pared 4 bases from V and 3 bases from J, leaving 3 bases between. Germline loops: CDR1 MNHEY, CDR2 SMNVEV (reference sequence). The CDR3 DNA follows: TGTGCCAGCAGTTCTCACACCGGGGAGCTGTTTTTT. Its translation is CASSSHTGELFF.

J is TRBJ2-7 and V is TRBV27, with 12 bases lining up with TRBD2. Germline V gives CDR1 MNHEY, CDR2 SMNVEV (reference sequence). The CDR3 runs to 18 residues. The ends lost 6 bases at V and 5 bases at J; junction bases unmatched: 17. CDR3 nucleotides: TGTGCCAGCAGGAACAGGGGTGGACTAGCGGGGATTTGGGACGAGCAGTACTTC. It yields the protein CASRNRGGLAGIWDEQYF.

J is TRBJ1-1 and V is TRBV18, with D possibly matching TRBD1 (5 bases). CDR3 length: 13 residues. Trimming cost V 10 bases and J 0 bases, with 12 bases left between them. Per the germline V gene, CDR1 is KGHSH and CDR2 is LQKENI. The CDR3 sequence: CATQGRMNTEAFF. Here the CDR3 DNA reads TGTGCCACCCAGGGACGGATGAACACTGAAGCTTTCTTT.

This clone was counted a single time. The chain couples TRBV29-1 to TRBJ1-2; possible D gene TRBD1, 5 bases. The CDR3 is 13 amino acids. V lost 3 bases and J 5 bases, leaving 13 bases between the germline ends. The germline V gene has CDR1 SQVTM and CDR2 ANQGSEA. The CDR3 DNA is TGCAGCGTTGATCCCCGGGACGGATATGGCTACACCTTC. Translation gives CSVDPRDGYGYTF.